Shown below are 27 T cell receptor beta chains from a single sample sequenced in a study of T cells in localized non-small cell lung cancer. Sequencing used immunoSEQ multiplex PCR; TCRdb keeps in-frame clones, though not all of them. The sample carries tens of thousands of clones, 80% recorded once. The sample here was peripheral blood, taken before any cancer treatment. These receptors were taken from a female donor aged 60 or older with stage I lung adenocarcinoma.

There are a few counts of this clone. The V gene is TRBV7-9, the J gene TRBJ1-2; D is ambiguous. The V end lost 7 bases, the J end lost 6 bases, and 18 bases lay between the germline ends. CDR3 size: 14 residues. CDR1 and CDR2 from the germline V gene are SEHNR and FQNEAQ (reference sequence). CDR3 nucleotides: TGTGCCAGCAACCCACCGGGCTGGGGAAATGGCTACACCTTC. It codes for CASNPPGWGNGYTF.

The CDR3 DNA sequence: TGTGCCAGCAGCTCGAACAGGAATAACTACGAGCAGTACTTC. Translated: CASSSNRNNYEQYF. The J gene is TRBJ2-7, the V gene TRBV14; D perhaps matches TRBD1 (5 bases). Germline V gene data show CDR1 as SGHDN and CDR2 as FVKESK. Trimming shortened V by 5 bases and J by 3 bases, and 14 bases separated the two germline ends. This CDR3 has 14 amino acids.

This rearrangement joins TRBV6-6 to TRBJ2-5; the match to TRBD1 covers 8 bases. The CDR3 length is 15 residues. CDR1 MNHNY and CDR2 SVGAGI come from the germline V gene (reference sequence). The J segment lost 5 bases and the V segment lost 5 bases, leaving 10 bases of the junction unmatched. The CDR3 region is CASSPGTGMGETQYF. In nucleotides, the CDR3 is TGTGCCAGCAGTCCCGGGACAGGAATGGGCGAGACCCAGTACTTC.

This rearrangement joins TRBV6-6 to TRBJ2-4; D is possibly TRBD1 or TRBD2 (5 bases each). Per the germline V gene, CDR1 is MNHNY and CDR2 is SVGAGI (reference sequence). Trimming removed 8 bases at V and 3 bases at J, with 14 bases between. There are 14 residues in the CDR3. For the CDR3, the DNA is TGTGCCAGCGGCCCAGGGACGATCAAAAACATTCAGTACTTC. Translated, it gives CASGPGTIKNIQYF.

This clone has just one count. The chain links TRBV15 to TRBJ2-1; 10 bases align to TRBD2. The CDR3 consists of 15 residues. Germline V gene lookup returns CDR1 LNHNV and CDR2 YYDKDF (reference sequence). The junction had 5 bases not matched to a gene; V was cut back by 0 bases and J by 9 bases. The CDR3 loop reads CATSRESGRAAEQFF. The CDR3 DNA follows: TGTGCCACCAGCAGAGAAAGCGGGAGGGCCGCTGAGCAGTTCTTC.

The rearrangement uses TRBV7-2 and TRBJ2-4; D unclear. Germline V lookup: CDR1 SGHTA, CDR2 FQGNSA. The CDR3 totals 16 residues. Deletions cut 5 bases from V and 1 base from J, with 15 bases between. The CDR3 sequence is CASSELPTGAKNIQYF. In nucleotides, the CDR3 is TGTGCCAGCAGCGAACTACCTACTGGGGCCAAAAACATTCAGTACTTC.

The table lists this clone with a few counts. The chain links TRBV29-1 to TRBJ1-1; D is unclear. Trimming took 7 bases from V and 0 from J, leaving 18 bases between them. This CDR3 has 15 residues. From germline, CDR1 is SQVTM and CDR2 ANQGSEA. The CDR3 loop reads CSGTLVGYMNTEAFF. Written as DNA, the CDR3 is TGCAGCGGCACTCTGGTGGGGTACATGAACACTGAAGCTTTCTTT.

The CDR3 region is CAWSRTGYEQYF. DNA of the CDR3: TGTGCCTGGAGTCGCACAGGGTACGAGCAGTACTTC. This chain joins TRBV30 and TRBJ2-7, with a weak D call TRBD1 (6 bases). The germline V gene encodes CDR1 GTSNPN and CDR2 SVGIG (reference sequence). CDR3 length: 12 amino acids. Deletions cut 2 bases from V and 4 bases from J, with 9 bases between.

The V call is TRBV30, the J call TRBJ2-7; D is unresolved. V gave up 8 bases and J gave up 0 bases, with 14 bases separating them. Germline loops: CDR1 GTSNPN, CDR2 SVGIG (reference sequence). CDR3 length equals 13 residues. CDR3 amino acids: CARSLSNSYEQYF. In DNA form, the CDR3 reads TGTGCCCGCTCGCTGTCTAACTCCTACGAGCAGTACTTC.

This chain links TRBV5-1 with TRBJ2-7, with 9 bases lining up with TRBD1. Germline-derived CDR1 and CDR2 are SGHRS and YFSETQ. The CDR3 length is 15 residues. V gave up 4 bases and J gave up 2 bases; unmatched junction bases: 7. Here the CDR3 reads CASSKDGTGPYEQYF. Here the CDR3 DNA reads TGCGCCAGCAGCAAAGACGGGACAGGGCCCTACGAGCAGTACTTC.

This chain uses TRBV7-8 with TRBJ2-7; D possibly uses TRBD1 or TRBD2 (5 bases each). The CDR3 has 12 amino acids. Between the trimmed V and J ends, which lost 7 bases and 12 bases, there was a span of 19 bases. Germline lookup yields CDR1 SGHVS and CDR2 FQNEAQ. CDR3 coding DNA: TGTGCCAGCACCGAGGCCAGAGGGGTTCCGTACTTC. Amino acids: CASTEARGVPYF.

This clone was counted a single time. This sequence joins TRBV12-5 and TRBJ1-5; D unclear. The length of the CDR3 is 15 residues. In germline, CDR1 is LGHNT, CDR2 FRNRAP. Deletions cut 6 bases from V and 0 bases from J, with 12 bases between. The CDR3 sequence is CASGMGVNSNQPQHF. CDR3 nucleotide sequence: TGTGCTAGTGGCATGGGCGTCAATAGCAATCAGCCCCAGCATTTT.

The chain carries TRBV13 and TRBJ1-6, with 8 bases aligning to TRBD1. The CDR3 is 14 residues long. V was clipped by 5 bases and J by 9 bases; unmatched bases: 6. Germline V CDR1 and CDR2: PRHDT, FYEKMQ (reference sequence). DNA of the CDR3: TGTGCCAGCAGCGCCGGACAGGGAGGTTCACCCCTCCACTTT. Translating it yields CASSAGQGGSPLHF.

The chain employs TRBV27 and TRBJ2-7; D is unclear. There are 12 residues in the CDR3. The ends were cut back, 8 bases at V and 2 bases at J, with 10 bases in the middle. CDR1 and CDR2 (germline): MNHEY, SMNVEV (reference sequence). The CDR3 here is CASGRSAYEQYF. The CDR3 coding sequence is TGTGCCAGCGGGCGTTCCGCCTACGAGCAGTACTTC.

The rearrangement uses TRBV4-1 and TRBJ2-1; 10 bases match TRBD1. V was pared by 1 base and J by 8 bases, with 11 bases of the junction left unmatched. This CDR3 has 17 residues. Germline V gene lookup returns CDR1 MGHRA and CDR2 YSYEKL. The DNA for the CDR3 is TGCGCCAGCAGCCAAGCCCCGGTGACAGGGGGCAGAGATGAGCAGTTCTTC. It yields the protein CASSQAPVTGGRDEQFF.

The table lists this clone with a count of one. The chain has TRBV30 and TRBJ1-4; D is unresolved. The CDR3 consists of 15 residues. CDR1 and CDR2 from the germline V gene are GTSNPN and SVGIG (reference sequence). V was clipped by 2 bases and J by 0 bases, with 10 bases between them. The DNA for the CDR3 is TGTGCCTGGAGTCCAGCGACACCAACTAATGAAAAACTGTTTTTT. This encodes CAWSPATPTNEKLFF. The entire variable domain, with the rest obtained from reference TRBV30 and TRBJ1-4, is as follows: SQTIHQWPATLVQPVGSPLSLECTVEGTSNPNLYWYRQAAGRGLQLLFYSVGIGQISSEVPQNLSASRPQDRQFILSSKKLLLSDSGFYLCAWSPATPTNEKLFFGSGTQLSVL.

This sequence joins TRBV4-3 and TRBJ1-5; D ambiguous. The CDR3 has 15 residues. Germline V gene data show CDR1 as LGHNA and CDR2 as YSLEER. V was trimmed by 0 bases and J by 7 bases, leaving 13 bases between them. The CDR3 DNA follows: TGCGCCAGCAGCCAAGATCGTGGATACGGGCAGCCCCAGCATTTT. Its protein is CASSQDRGYGQPQHF.

This chain uses TRBV2 with TRBJ1-4, with D hard to call. The CDR3 contains 14 residues. The V end lost 7 bases, the J end lost 0 bases, and 9 bases lay between the germline ends. Germline V gene lookup returns CDR1 SNHLY and CDR2 FYNNEI. The chain's CDR3 is CASKREATNEKLFF. CDR3 DNA sequence: TGTGCCAGCAAGAGAGAGGCAACTAATGAAAAACTGTTTTTT. The full variable domain, with the rest looked up from reference TRBV2 and TRBJ1-4, is EPEVTQTPSHQVTQMGQEVILRCVPISNHLYFYWYRQILGQKVEFLVSFYNNEISEKSEIFDDQFSVERPDGSNFTLKIRSTKLEDSAMYFCASKREATNEKLFFGSGTQLSVL.

The rearrangement links TRBV29-1 to TRBJ2-5, with no clear D. Germline CDR1 reads SQVTM; CDR2 reads ANQGSEA. The CDR3 spans 13 residues. V was clipped by 3 bases and J by 3 bases, with 11 bases between them. In DNA, the CDR3 is TGCAGCGTTGACTTAGGGTGGGAAGAGACCCAGTACTTC. Its translation: CSVDLGWEETQYF.

This chain connects TRBV2 to TRBJ2-3; no clear D. Trimming stripped 2 bases from V and 3 bases from J, with 6 bases between. CDR1 SNHLY and CDR2 FYNNEI come from the germline V gene. This CDR3 comprises 13 residues. CDR3: CASSELGTDTQYF. The CDR3 DNA sequence: TGTGCCAGCAGTGAACTGGGTACAGATACGCAGTATTTT.

This chain uses TRBV11-3 with TRBJ2-2; either TRBD1 or TRBD2 may supply D (5 bases each). V lost 8 bases, J lost 1 base, and 11 bases lay in between. CDR1 and CDR2 from the germline V gene are SGHNT and YENEEA. CDR3 length equals 14 residues. The CDR3 region is CASSGARNTGELFF. The CDR3, as DNA: TGTGCCAGCTCCGGGGCTAGGAACACCGGGGAGCTGTTTTTT.

The chain employs TRBV6-1 and TRBJ2-5; TRBD2 agrees at 12 bases. V shed 6 bases and J 4 bases; nucleotides not matched to a gene: 3. Germline V gene lookup returns CDR1 MNHNS and CDR2 SASEGT. The CDR3 is 14 residues long. CDR3 protein: CASRVLAGGETQYF. The CDR3 DNA reads TGTGCCAGCAGAGTACTAGCGGGGGGAGAGACCCAGTACTTC.

V is TRBV7-2 and J is TRBJ2-1; possibly TRBD2 for D (6 bases). V lost 7 bases, J lost 5 bases, and 12 bases lay in between. This CDR3 has 13 residues. The germline V gene encodes CDR1 SGHTA and CDR2 FQGNSA. The CDR3 spells CASTRETHNEQFF. CDR3 nucleotides: TGTGCCAGCACCCGGGAGACTCACAATGAGCAGTTCTTC.

The rearrangement joins TRBV30 to TRBJ1-5; the D gene is possibly TRBD1 (6 bases). The CDR3 totals 16 residues. V was clipped by 2 bases and J by 5 bases, with 19 bases between them. The germline V gene encodes CDR1 GTSNPN and CDR2 SVGIG (reference sequence). CDR3 in DNA: TGTGCCTGGAGTAAAGGTATCGGGGGGCGCGATCAGCCCCAGCATTTT. Protein product: CAWSKGIGGRDQPQHF.

The chain uses TRBV7-3 and TRBJ2-3, with D unclear. Germline V gene sequence: CDR1 SGHTA, CDR2 FQGTGA. With 2 bases removed from V and 1 base from J, the gap between germline ends came to 7 bases. The CDR3 length is 14 residues. This CDR3 is CASSLYQGTDTQYF. In DNA form, the CDR3 reads TGTGCCAGCAGCTTATACCAGGGCACAGATACGCAGTATTTT.

The chain joins TRBV19 to TRBJ1-2, with 7 bases aligning to TRBD1. V shed 6 bases, J shed 8 bases, and the junction held 15 bases outside the gene matches. The germline V gene has CDR1 LNHDA and CDR2 SQIVND (reference sequence). The CDR3 is made up of 15 amino acids. CDR3 sequence (DNA): TGTGCCAGTAGGACCACGGGACAGTCTCCTTCGGGCTACACCTTC. It yields the protein CASRTTGQSPSGYTF.

The chain uses TRBV7-9 and TRBJ1-1; 9 bases are shared with TRBD1. Unmatched junction bases numbered 16, after V lost 5 bases and J lost 6 bases. Germline V gene lookup returns CDR1 SEHNR and CDR2 FQNEAQ (reference sequence). The CDR3 extends over 17 amino acids. The CDR3 coding sequence is TGTGCCAGCAGCACGGGACAGGGTCCAGACTTTGGCTCTGAAGCTTTCTTT. It specifies CASSTGQGPDFGSEAFF.